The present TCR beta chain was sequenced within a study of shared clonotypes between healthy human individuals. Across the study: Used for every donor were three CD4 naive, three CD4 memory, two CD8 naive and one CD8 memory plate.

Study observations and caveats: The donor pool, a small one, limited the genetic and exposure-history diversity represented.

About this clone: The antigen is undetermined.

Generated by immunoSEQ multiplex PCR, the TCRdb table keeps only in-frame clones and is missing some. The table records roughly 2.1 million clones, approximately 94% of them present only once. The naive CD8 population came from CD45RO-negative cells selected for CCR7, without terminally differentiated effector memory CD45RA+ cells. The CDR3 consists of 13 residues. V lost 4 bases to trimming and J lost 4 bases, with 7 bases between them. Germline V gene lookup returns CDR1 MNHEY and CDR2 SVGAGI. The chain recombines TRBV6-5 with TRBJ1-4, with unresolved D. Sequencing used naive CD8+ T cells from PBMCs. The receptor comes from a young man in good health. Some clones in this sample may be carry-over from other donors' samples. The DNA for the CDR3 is TGTGCCAGCAGTTCGACCTATAATGAAAAACTGTTTTTT. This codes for CASSSTYNEKLFF.